This T cell receptor (beta chain) was sequenced during a study of graft-versus-host responses after intestinal transplantation. Study observations and caveats: In recipient marrow, GvH clones were found, and some appeared first in ileum or blood.

The germline gives CDR1 SGDLS, CDR2 YYNGEE. Trimming removed 4 bases from V and 2 bases from J, with 19 bases in between. The CDR3 spans 17 residues. The protocol was immunoSEQ multiplex PCR, while the TCRdb copy is restricted to in-frame clones and leaves out a portion. The sample consists of about 27,000 clones, approximately 93% of them appearing once. Of note for this clone: Its antigen is undetermined.

Sample: PBMCs, taken 18 days after transplant. The sequence came from a human patient who received an intestinal transplant, so some T cells may come from the graft donor. V is TRBV9 and J is TRBJ2-4; either TRBD1 or TRBD2 may fit D (7 bases each). The CDR3, as DNA: TGTGCCAGCAGCCTCAGGGGAGGGGGCTCGTCCAAAAACATTCAGTACTTC. It specifies CASSLRGGGSSKNIQYF.